The 23 T cell receptor beta chains below all came from one sample that was sequenced in a study of T cell clonality in common variable immunodeficiency. TCRdb's copy holds only in-frame clones and misses some; the assay was immunoSEQ multiplex PCR. The sample was found to contain more than 35,000 clones, and every one recurs. The sequenced sample consisted of peripheral blood mononuclear cells. The receptors were sampled from a person aged 18 to 75 in good health.

This clone was observed at least ten times. From the germline J gene comes the end of the CDR3, since the read stops 3 residues before it. The gene calls are TRBV28 and TRBJ1-4; 10 positions match TRBD1. CDR1 and CDR2 from the germline V gene are MDHEN and SYDVKM. The CDR3 runs 14 residues. V was pared by 5 bases and J by 8 bases, with 5 bases of the junction left unmatched. CDR3 DNA (partial): TGTGCCAGCAGTACCGGACAGGGGGGGGAAAAA. This gives the protein CASSTGQGGEK. From start to end, the CDR3 is CASSTGQGGEKLFF.

This clone was seen repeatedly, ten times or more. The read finishes 3 residues shy of the CDR3 end, and the germline J gene is used to complete it. V is TRBV24-1 and J is TRBJ2-1; TRBD2 matches 8 bases. CDR1 and CDR2 from the germline V gene are KGHDR and SFDVKD. V lost 9 bases and J lost 5; bases outside the gene matches: 8. The CDR3 covers 14 residues. Partial CDR3 DNA: TGTGCCACCGCGGGCACTAGCGGCCACAATGAG. It encodes CATAGTSGHNE. The whole CDR3 region reads CATAGTSGHNEQFF.

This clone is classed as medium-sized. The read falls 3 residues short of the CDR3 end, and the missing part is taken from the germline J gene. This chain connects TRBV7-2 to TRBJ1-2; 7 bases align to TRBD1. This CDR3 contains 13 residues. V dropped 5 bases and J dropped 4; count of bases not matched to a gene: 4. Germline V gene data show CDR1 as SGHTA and CDR2 as FQGNSA. This CDR3 reads CASSEGQLYGYTF. The DNA read from the CDR3 is TGTGCCAGCAGCGAGGGACAGCTCTATGGC.

This clone was detected many times. The read falls 3 residues short of the CDR3 end, and the missing part is taken from the germline J gene. V gene TRBV28 combines with J gene TRBJ2-7, with 7 bases that match TRBD2. Losses at the gene ends were 6 bases for V and 0 bases for J; bases not matched to a gene: 8. The CDR3 runs to 15 residues. Germline assignment: CDR1 MDHEN and CDR2 SYDVKM. CDR3 DNA (partial): TGTGCCAGCAGCCCCTGGCGGGGGAGCTCCTACGAG. As protein: CASSPWRGSSYE. The full CDR3 reads CASSPWRGSSYEQYF. Filled out from reference TRBV28 and TRBJ2-7, the complete variable domain reads DVKVTQSSRYLVKRTGEKVFLECVQDMDHENMFWYRQDPGLGLRLIYFSYDVKMKEKGDIPEGYSVSREKKERFSLILESASTNQTSMYLCASSPWRGSSYEQYFGPGTRLTVT.

This clone has a count of ten or more. The read ends 3 residues early relative to the CDR3; the germline J gene fills the gap. The chain has TRBV7-8 and TRBJ1-2; a possible D gene is TRBD1 (6 bases). This CDR3 region has 13 residues. Trimming took 4 bases from V and 2 from J, leaving 8 bases between them. Germline V gene data show CDR1 as SGHVS and CDR2 as FQNEAQ. Partial CDR3 DNA: TGTGCCAGCAGCTCAGGACAGAACTATGGC. This codes for CASSSGQNYG. Given in full, the CDR3 is CASSSGQNYGYTF. Complete variable domain (other parts from reference TRBV7-8 and TRBJ1-2): GAGVSQSPRYKVAKRGQDVALRCDPISGHVSLFWYQQALGQGPEFLTYFQNEAQLDKSGLPSDRFFAERPEGSVSTLKIQRTQQEDSAVYLCASSSGQNYGYTFGSGTRLTVV.

This clone was recorded at least ten times. Sequencing ends 3 residues short of the CDR3 end; the germline J gene provides the rest. The chain combines TRBV7-2 with TRBJ2-1; 10 bases map to TRBD2. The germline gives CDR1 SGHTA, CDR2 FQGNSA. CDR3 length: 14 amino acids. V dropped 1 base and J dropped 9; count of bases not matched to a gene: 3. CDR3 bases read: TGTGCCAGCAGCTTAGGACGGACTAGCGGTGAG. Translating it yields CASSLGRTSGE. The full-length CDR3 reads as CASSLGRTSGEQFF.

This clone has ten or more counts. The read halts 3 residues ahead of the CDR3 end, with the missing end drawn from the germline J gene. This chain links TRBV5-1 with TRBJ2-7; possibly TRBD2 for D (8 bases). CDR1 SGHRS and CDR2 YFSETQ come from the germline V gene. V lost 4 bases to trimming and J lost 5 bases, with 16 bases between them. The CDR3 consists of 14 residues. CDR3 DNA, as far as it was read: TGCGCCAGCAGCCCGGGAGGGGGCTGGGACGAG. This codes for CASSPGGGWDE. The entire CDR3 reads CASSPGGGWDEQYF.

This clone was detected many times. The sequence runs out 3 residues before the end of the CDR3; the remainder is reconstructed from the germline J gene. The rearrangement joins TRBV20-1 to TRBJ1-5; D remains unclear. The CDR3 totals 12 residues. The germline V gene has CDR1 DFQATT and CDR2 SNEGSKA (reference sequence). The V end was cut by 6 bases, the J end by 9 bases, with 15 bases between. Partial CDR3 DNA: TGCAGTGCGCCCGCCTCCGAAGGGCCC. Protein sequence: CSAPASEGP. The whole CDR3 sequence reads CSAPASEGPQHF.

This clone came up many times. The chain's CDR3 is CATSEGTGDIDEQYF. The part of the CDR3 DNA that was read is TGTGCCACCAGTGAGGGGACAGGGGACATCGACGAG. The chain is built from TRBV24-1 and TRBJ2-7; TRBD1 aligns across 10 bases. The read terminates 3 residues ahead of where the CDR3 ends, so the germline J gene completes it. CDR1 and CDR2 (germline): KGHDR, SFDVKD. With 4 bases clipped from V and 5 bases from J, the junction kept 7 bases outside the gene matches. The CDR3 is 15 residues long.

This clone was observed many times. The read finishes 3 residues shy of the CDR3 end, and the germline J gene is used to complete it. V is TRBV12-3 or TRBV12-4 and J is TRBJ2-7; possibly TRBD1 for D (5 bases). Trimming pared 3 bases from V and 2 bases from J, leaving 11 bases between. CDR3 length: 14 amino acids. CDR3 bases read: TGTGCCAGCAGTTTGAAGGGGTTGCCCTACGAG. Its translation: CASSLKGLPYE. The full CDR3 is CASSLKGLPYEQYF.

This clone has at least ten counts. The read comes to an end 3 residues before the CDR3 does, leaving the germline J gene to fill in the end. The chain couples TRBV7-9 to TRBJ2-3, with a tentative D call TRBD1 (6 bases). Deletions cut 3 bases from V and 4 bases from J, with 8 bases between. In germline, CDR1 is SEHNR, CDR2 FQNEAQ (reference sequence). This CDR3 spans 13 amino acids. CDR3 DNA, as far as it was read: TGTGCCAGCAGCTTTGGGGGCGCAGATACG. Its translation is CASSFGGADT. The CDR3 in full is CASSFGGADTQYF.

This clone has a count of ten or more. The read ends 3 residues early relative to the CDR3; the germline J gene fills the gap. The chain couples TRBV6-1 to TRBJ2-5; TRBD1 might be the D (5 bases). CDR1 and CDR2 (germline): MNHNS, SASEGT. Trimming took off 3 bases at V and 0 bases at J, with 5 bases between the two ends. This CDR3 contains 13 residues. The DNA read from the CDR3 is TGTGCCAGCAGTGAGGACAACCAAGAGACC. Amino acids: CASSEDNQET. The entire CDR3 sequence reads CASSEDNQETQYF.

This clone has more than one count but fewer than ten. The read terminates 3 residues ahead of where the CDR3 ends, so the germline J gene completes it. The chain links TRBV7-2 to TRBJ1-2; tentative D call: TRBD1 (6 bases). V was shortened by 1 base and J by 4 bases, with 10 bases between the two germline ends. Germline CDR1 and CDR2: SGHTA and FQGNSA. The CDR3 is 14 amino acids. The CDR3 reads CASSLEQGGYGYTF. The CDR3 DNA, read in part, is TGTGCCAGCAGCTTAGAACAGGGCGGCTATGGC.

This clone was seen ten or more times. The read ends 3 residues before the CDR3 terminus; that terminus is restored from the germline J gene. V is TRBV30 and J is TRBJ2-7; a weak D match, TRBD1 (6 bases). V lost 0 bases and J 6 bases, leaving 15 bases between the germline ends. This CDR3 comprises 14 residues. Per the germline V gene, CDR1 is GTSNPN and CDR2 is SVGIG (reference sequence). The CDR3: CAWSVGLGAIEQYF. Partial CDR3 DNA: TGTGCCTGGAGTGTAGGCCTGGGGGCGATCGAG.

This clone was detected ten times or more. The read is 3 residues too short to cover the CDR3 end, so that end is filled in from the germline J gene. The V call is TRBV27, the J call TRBJ2-2, with a tentative D call TRBD2 (6 bases). The CDR3 runs 14 residues. CDR1 is MNHEY and CDR2 is SMNVEV in the germline V gene (reference sequence). Trimming pared 6 bases from V and 2 bases from J, leaving 10 bases between. CDR3: CASRGTANTGELFF. CDR3 bases read: TGTGCCAGCAGAGGGACTGCCAACACCGGGGAG.

Many counts were recorded for this clone. The read ends 3 residues before the CDR3 terminus; that terminus is restored from the germline J gene. The J gene is TRBJ1-2, the V gene TRBV13, with TRBD1 matching over 9 bases. The CDR3 extends over 15 amino acids. Germline CDR1 PRHDT, CDR2 FYEKMQ (reference sequence). Trimming removed 9 bases from V and 5 bases from J; junction bases left unmatched: 13. CDR3 DNA, as far as it was read: TGTGCCAGTCTAGCCCCCGGGACAGGGCCATATGGC. Residues: CASLAPGTGPYG. The full CDR3 reads CASLAPGTGPYGYTF.

This clone was found many times. The CDR3 is cut off 3 residues early in the read; its end comes from the germline J gene. The rearrangement joins TRBV14 to TRBJ1-2; D remains unclear. V shed 0 bases and J shed 4 bases, with 12 bases lying between them. The CDR3 totals 15 residues. CDR1 and CDR2 from the germline V gene are SGHDN and FVKESK. The CDR3 here is CASSQDTDPPYGYTF. The CDR3 DNA, read in part, is TGTGCCAGCAGCCAAGATACAGACCCCCCCTATGGC. The full variable domain, in which reference TRBV14 and TRBJ1-2 provide the parts outside the CDR3, is EAGVTQFPSHSVIEKGQTVTLRCDPISGHDNLYWYRRVMGKEIKFLLHFVKESKQDESGMPNNRFLAERTGGTYSTLKVQPAELEDSGVYFCASSQDTDPPYGYTFGSGTRLTVV.

This clone was found many times. The CDR3 end is not reached by the read, which stops 3 residues before it; the germline J gene fills it in. The genes are TRBV6-1 and TRBJ1-2; tentative D call: TRBD1 (6 bases). Trimming left V 4 bases short and J 3 bases short, with 9 bases between. CDR1 is MNHNS and CDR2 is SASEGT in the germline V gene. The CDR3 length is 13 residues. The sequenced CDR3 bases are TGTGCCAGCAGTGCGGCAGGGGACTATGGC. It encodes CASSAAGDYG. The whole CDR3 is CASSAAGDYGYTF.

This clone was observed many times. The read finishes 3 residues shy of the CDR3 end, and the germline J gene is used to complete it. This chain joins TRBV28 and TRBJ2-5, with D maybe TRBD2 (6 bases). V was cut by 4 bases and J by 5 bases, with 14 bases left in between. The CDR3 length is 14 residues. The germline V gene encodes CDR1 MDHEN and CDR2 SYDVKM. CDR3 DNA (partial): TGTGCCAGCAGTTGGGGGGTGGGCAGGGAGACC. This sequence encodes CASSWGVGRET. The entire CDR3 reads CASSWGVGRETQYF.

This clone was seen repeatedly, ten times or more. The CDR3 is cut off 3 residues early in the read; its end comes from the germline J gene. The V call is TRBV5-1, the J call TRBJ1-2, with D maybe TRBD1 (6 bases). The CDR3 is 13 amino acids. CDR1 and CDR2 (germline): SGHRS, YFSETQ. CDR3 protein: CASSLDQGRGYTF. The CDR3 bases that were read are TGCGCCAGCAGCTTGGATCAGGGGCGGGGC.

This clone was seen repeatedly, ten times or more. The observed sequence ends 3 residues before the CDR3 terminus, with the missing tail filled in from the germline J gene. The chain combines TRBV20-1 with TRBJ2-1; 8 bases align to TRBD2. Germline V gives CDR1 DFQATT, CDR2 SNEGSKA (reference sequence). J lost 9 bases, V lost 8 bases, and 12 bases had no gene match. The CDR3 has 13 residues. The CDR3 here is CSYPGGRYTEQFF. The covered CDR3 bases are TGCAGTTACCCTGGCGGGAGGTATACTGAG.

This clone was counted at least ten times. The read falls 3 residues short of the CDR3 end, and the missing part is taken from the germline J gene. The V gene is TRBV7-2, the J gene TRBJ2-3; 7 bases align to TRBD2. The CDR3 runs to 15 residues. CDR1 is SGHTA and CDR2 is FQGNSA in the germline V gene. V was pared by 7 bases and J by 0 bases, with 7 bases of the junction left unmatched. The CDR3 protein is CASIKRRGSTDTQYF. The CDR3 DNA, read in part, is TGTGCCAGCATCAAAAGGCGGGGGAGCACAGATACG.

The sample holds many counts of this clone. With the read ending 3 residues before the CDR3 end, the germline J gene is used to fill in that end. The rearrangement joins TRBV2 to TRBJ2-7, with 11 bases lining up with TRBD1. Germline CDR1 is SNHLY and CDR2 is FYNNEI. Losses at the gene ends were 0 bases for V and 0 bases for J; bases not matched to a gene: 10. There are 19 residues in the CDR3. The CDR3 DNA, read in part, is TGTGCCAGCAGTGAAGCGCTTCTGGCGGGGACAGGGGGCTCCTACGAG. Protein: CASSEALLAGTGGSYE. The complete CDR3 sequence is CASSEALLAGTGGSYEQYF.